This T cell receptor beta chain is drawn from a study of chemoradiotherapy in HPV16-positive cancers (dated by TCRdb to 2021 to 2024). For context, the study as a whole: Candidate HPV-specific T-cell clones and common TCR motifs were defined by functional T-cell assays performed on cells from a couple of HPV16-positive patients. The candidate HPV-specific TCRs and motifs were then tracked in TCR repertoires from about 93 patients with HPV-related cancers. The study set out to ask whether T-cell immunity against the HPV oncoproteins E6 and E7 changes over the course of chemoradiotherapy and whether that immunity affects survival. Overall results and qualifications from the work: In HPV16-positive patients, expansion of HPV-responsive T cells during chemoradiotherapy was found to be associated with improved recurrence-free survival. The functional definition of HPV-specific T cells came from only two HPV16-positive patients, and the survival association was reported for HPV16-positive patients. Expansion of candidate HPV-specific clones and E7-related TCR motifs was observed in the tumor microenvironment during treatment, whereas no such expansion was observed for non-HPV-specific T cells.

Repertoires were sampled multiple times during chemoradiotherapy, which allowed clonal expansion in the tumor microenvironment to be followed. CDR1 and CDR2, looked up from the germline V gene (reference sequence), are LNHDA and SQIVND. Taken from cysteine to phenylalanine, the CDR3 has 13 residues. Just CDR3 DNA is preserved here, 39 bases in frame from base 1. V is shortened by 0 bases, J by 2 bases, and the region joining them spans 5 bases. Note on this clone: The antigen this receptor binds is unknown. Base qualities are not recorded, but no much larger clone differs from it by a single base.

Library preparation used the immunoSEQ multiplex PCR assay. Here the immuneACCESS table is served through TCRdb, limited to in-frame sequences with V and J called. Missing clones are a known gap in these copies; in checked studies unresolved V genes cover under half, and the rest lacks a known reason. The sample table lists some 30,000 clones, around four fifths of them with a count of one. The top ten clonotypes cover 5% to 7% of the sample. The rearrangement joined TRBV19 to TRBJ2-7, with the D assignment possibly TRBD1 or TRBD2, given 5 matching bases for each. The sequence derives from a human donor with HPV-associated anogenital cancer. Sequencing was performed on blood, taken from a patient who underwent chemoradiotherapy. This receptor carries the CDR3 CASSIEGAYEQYF. The nucleotide sequence reads as follows: TGTGCCAGTAGTATAGAGGGGGCCTACGAGCAGTACTTC.